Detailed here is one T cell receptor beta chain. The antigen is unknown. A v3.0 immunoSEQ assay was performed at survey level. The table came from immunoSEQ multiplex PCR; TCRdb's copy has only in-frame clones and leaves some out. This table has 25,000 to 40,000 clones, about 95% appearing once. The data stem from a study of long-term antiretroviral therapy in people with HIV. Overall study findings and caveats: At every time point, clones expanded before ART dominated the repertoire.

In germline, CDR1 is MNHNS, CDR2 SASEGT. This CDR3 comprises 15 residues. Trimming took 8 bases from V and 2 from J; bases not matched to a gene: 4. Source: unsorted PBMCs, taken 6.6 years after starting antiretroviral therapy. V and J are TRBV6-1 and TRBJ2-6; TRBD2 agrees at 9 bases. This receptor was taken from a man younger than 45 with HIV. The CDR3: CASGTSNAGANVLTF. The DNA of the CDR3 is TGTGCCAGCGGGACTAGCAACGCTGGGGCCAACGTCCTGACTTTC.